The 31 T cell receptor beta chains given below trace back to one sample, sequenced in a study of shared clonotypes between healthy human individuals. Assay used: immunoSEQ multiplex PCR; TCRdb lists only in-frame clones, some missing. The sample carries about 490,000 clones, 70% to 85% recorded once. Sequenced input: PBMCs. These receptors originate from a woman between 35 and 50 years old in good health. Some clones in this sample may be carry-over from other donors' samples.

This chain connects TRBV9 to TRBJ2-2, with TRBD2 matching 11 bases. The V segment lost 4 bases and the J segment 4 bases; nucleotides outside the gene matches: 3. Germline-derived CDR1 and CDR2 are SGDLS and YYNGEE. This CDR3 comprises 15 residues. CDR3 sequence reads: CASSFSGRGTGELFF. CDR3 bases: TGTGCCAGCAGCTTTAGCGGGAGGGGCACCGGGGAGCTGTTTTTT.

The chain has TRBV28 and TRBJ2-7; 7 bases agree with TRBD2. The CDR3 is 15 residues long. Per the germline V gene, CDR1 is MDHEN and CDR2 is SYDVKM. V lost 7 bases to trimming and J lost 2 bases; unmatched junction nucleotides: 11. DNA of the CDR3: TGTGCCAGCACCGGAGGGCGGGAGCGGGCCTACGAGCAGTACTTC. Its translation is CASTGGRERAYEQYF.

The rearrangement links TRBV7-7 to TRBJ1-1; 9 bases line up with TRBD1. With 3 bases clipped from V and 6 bases from J, the junction kept 2 bases outside the gene matches. Germline V CDR1 and CDR2: SSHAT, FNYEAQ (reference sequence). The CDR3 consists of 13 residues. The chain's CDR3 is CASSLGQGSEAFF. CDR3 nucleotides: TGTGCCAGCAGCTTGGGACAGGGATCTGAAGCTTTCTTT.

CDR3 DNA sequence: TGTGCCAGCAGCACTAGCCCCGGGACAGGGTCTGGAAACACCATATATTTT. Its translation is CASSTSPGTGSGNTIYF. The chain couples TRBV13 to TRBJ1-3; TRBD1 aligns across 9 bases. CDR1 is PRHDT, CDR2 FYEKMQ, per germline (reference sequence). V lost 5 bases and J lost 1; bases outside the gene matches: 9. CDR3 length: 17 residues.

This clone was counted a single time. A junction boundary mismatches the germline segment, possibly from a read error. The rearrangement uses TRBV19 and TRBJ2-1, with 12 bases lining up with TRBD2. Germline assignment: CDR1 LNHDA and CDR2 SQIVND (reference sequence). This CDR3 has 17 residues. For the CDR3, the DNA is TGTGCCAGTAGTACGACTAGCGGGAGCCCCCCCTACCATGAGCAGTTCTTC. Translating gives CASSTTSGSPPYHEQFF.

This clone was detected only a few times. The rearrangement links TRBV5-4 to TRBJ2-3, with 8 nucleotides matching TRBD1. V was pared by 0 bases and J by 2 bases, with 5 bases of the junction left unmatched. CDR3 length: 16 residues. Per the germline V gene, CDR1 is SGHNT and CDR2 is YYREEE (reference sequence). CDR3: CASSLDVDRDTDTQYF. The CDR3 nucleotides read TGTGCCAGCAGCTTGGATGTGGACAGGGACACAGATACGCAGTATTTT.

This clone was observed a single time. This likely reflects a read error, since a far larger clone is one base away. The V call is TRBV30, the J call TRBJ2-2; possible D gene TRBD2, 5 bases. Germline V gene data show CDR1 as GTSNPN and CDR2 as SVGIG (reference sequence). The CDR3 consists of 14 residues. DNA of the CDR3: TGTGCCCGGAGTTCAGGACTGGAGGCCGGGGAGCTGTTTTTT. It codes for CARSSGLEAGELFF. The full variable domain, with the rest looked up from reference TRBV30 and TRBJ2-2, is SQTIHQWPATLVQPVGSPLSLECTVEGTSNPNLYWYRQAAGRGLQLLFYSVGIGQISSEVPQNLSASRPQDRQFILSSKKLLLSDSGFYLCARSSGLEAGELFFGEGSRLTVL.

This clone has only a few counts. This specimen includes other DNA sequences encoding the same CDR3. The V gene is TRBV19, the J gene TRBJ2-2; 8 bases agree with TRBD1. The CDR3 contains 14 residues. Trimming cost V 5 bases and J 3 bases; bases outside gene matches: 2. CDR1 and CDR2 from the germline V gene are LNHDA and SQIVND (reference sequence). The CDR3 DNA reads as TGTGCCAGTAGTGGACAGGGTTACACCGGGGAGCTGTTTTTT. Protein: CASSGQGYTGELFF.

This chain links TRBV12-2 with TRBJ2-3. TRBV12-2 is classified as a pseudogene. The CDR3 runs to 16 residues. The DNA of the CDR3 is TGTGCAAGTCGCTTAGTTACTGACCCTAGCACAGATACGCAGTATTTT. Residues: CASRLVTDPSTDTQYF.

This clone was counted only a few times. The chain recombines TRBV9 with TRBJ1-1, with D unclear. The CDR3 is made up of 14 amino acids. Germline CDR1 is SGDLS and CDR2 is YYNGEE. V was cut by 0 bases and J by 1 base, with 7 bases left in between. The DNA for the CDR3 is TGTGCCAGCAGCGTAGCGACCTCGAACACTGAAGCTTTCTTT. Encoded protein: CASSVATSNTEAFF.

The chain's CDR3 is CASSPTGGYSYEQYF. CDR3 bases: TGTGCCAGCAGCCCCACAGGGGGCTACTCCTACGAGCAGTACTTC. This sequence joins TRBV7-9 and TRBJ2-7; the match to TRBD1 covers 9 bases. After removal of 5 bases from V and 0 bases from J, the junction contained 5 bases not matched to a gene. The CDR3 totals 15 residues. Germline CDR1 is SEHNR and CDR2 is FQNEAQ (reference sequence). The full variable domain, rest sourced from reference TRBV7-9 and TRBJ2-7, is DTGVSQNPRHKITKRGQNVTFRCDPISEHNRLYWYRQTLGQGPEFLTYFQNEAQLEKSRLLSDRFSAERPKGSFSTLEIQRTEQGDSAMYLCASSPTGGYSYEQYFGPGTRLTVT.

The chain joins TRBV7-8 to TRBJ1-3; D is possibly TRBD1 (6 bases). Deletions cut 0 bases from V and 2 bases from J, with 14 bases between. CDR3 length: 17 amino acids. Per germline, CDR1 SGHVS and CDR2 FQNEAQ. CDR3 in amino acids: CASSLAPGQHPGNTIYF. CDR3 DNA: TGTGCCAGCAGCTTAGCGCCCGGACAGCACCCTGGAAACACCATATATTTT. The full variable domain, completed using reference TRBV7-8 and TRBJ1-3, is GAGVSQSPRYKVAKRGQDVALRCDPISGHVSLFWYQQALGQGPEFLTYFQNEAQLDKSGLPSDRFFAERPEGSVSTLKIQRTQQEDSAVYLCASSLAPGQHPGNTIYFGEGSWLTVV.

Only one count was recorded for this clone. The sample contains more than one DNA sequence encoding this CDR3. This chain links TRBV7-9 with TRBJ2-7; TRBD1 is a possible D gene (6 bases). Trimming cost V 1 base and J 1 base, with 11 bases left between them. The CDR3 is 15 amino acids. Germline values: CDR1 SEHNR, CDR2 FQNEAQ (reference sequence). The CDR3 spells CASSLEGQASYEQYF. The CDR3 DNA is TGTGCCAGCAGCTTAGAGGGACAAGCTTCCTACGAGCAGTACTTC.

The chain uses TRBV7-9 and TRBJ1-3; no definite D call. CDR1 SEHNR and CDR2 FQNEAQ come from the germline V gene (reference sequence). Deletions cut 1 base from V and 2 bases from J, with 6 bases between. This CDR3 is 14 amino acids long. The CDR3 DNA follows: TGTGCCAGCAGCTTAGGGGCGGCTGGAAACACCATATATTTT. Amino acid sequence: CASSLGAAGNTIYF.

This clone has a handful of counts. This chain joins TRBV30 and TRBJ1-1, with 9 nucleotides matching TRBD1. CDR3 size: 13 residues. J lost 10 bases, V lost 2 bases, and 8 bases had no gene match. Germline V gives CDR1 GTSNPN, CDR2 SVGIG (reference sequence). CDR3 in amino acids: CAWSPGTGRAAFF. CDR3 nucleotides: TGTGCCTGGAGTCCCGGGACAGGGAGGGCAGCTTTCTTT. Full variable domain (rest looked up from reference TRBV30 and TRBJ1-1): SQTIHQWPATLVQPVGSPLSLECTVEGTSNPNLYWYRQAAGRGLQLLFYSVGIGQISSEVPQNLSASRPQDRQFILSSKKLLLSDSGFYLCAWSPGTGRAAFFGQGTRLTVV.

In this sample, this clone turned up many times. This chain joins TRBV7-9 and TRBJ2-6; D is unclear. The length of the CDR3 is 15 residues. Per germline, CDR1 SEHNR and CDR2 FQNEAQ (reference sequence). Between the trimmed V and J ends, which lost 7 bases and 0 bases, there was a span of 10 bases. CDR3: CASIKIASGANVLTF. The CDR3 DNA is TGTGCCAGCATCAAGATCGCCTCTGGGGCCAACGTCCTGACTTTC.

The chain recombines TRBV7-2 with TRBJ2-5; 8 bases are a match to TRBD2. V lost 5 bases to trimming and J lost 2 bases; unmatched junction nucleotides: 13. CDR1 SGHTA and CDR2 FQGNSA come from the germline V gene. The CDR3 spans 17 residues. The CDR3 reads CASSPQLGAGVQETQYF. The CDR3 DNA is TGTGCCAGCAGCCCCCAACTTGGAGCGGGAGTGCAAGAGACCCAGTACTTC.

The chain uses TRBV11-2 and TRBJ1-2, with D possibly being TRBD1 (5 bases). Germline-derived CDR1 and CDR2 are SGHAT and FQNNGV. The V end lost 5 bases, the J end lost 4 bases, and 14 bases lay between the germline ends. This CDR3 contains 14 residues. Here the CDR3 reads CASSPLAGIYGYTF. The CDR3 DNA follows: TGTGCCAGCAGCCCCCTGGCAGGGATCTATGGCTACACCTTC.

J is TRBJ2-3 and V is TRBV28; D call uncertain. Germline V CDR1 and CDR2: MDHEN, SYDVKM. V was clipped by 8 bases and J by 3 bases, with 18 bases between them. This CDR3 has 15 amino acids. CDR3: CASRPGRVKTDTQYF. CDR3 in DNA: TGTGCCAGCCGTCCCGGACGGGTCAAGACAGATACGCAGTATTTT.

CDR3 in DNA: TGTGCCAGCAGCTTAGAGGGACACGGGGGCTATGGCTACACCTTC. Translation: CASSLEGHGGYGYTF. The chain joins TRBV11-2 to TRBJ1-2; D is possibly TRBD1 (6 bases). The CDR3 totals 15 residues. Germline V gene sequence: CDR1 SGHAT, CDR2 FQNNGV. V was cut by 0 bases and J by 4 bases, with 12 bases left in between.

The V and J genes are TRBV14 and TRBJ2-5; perhaps TRBD2 as D (7 bases). Germline V gene data show CDR1 as SGHDN and CDR2 as FVKESK. V lost 2 bases to trimming and J lost 14 bases, with 18 bases between them. CDR3 length: 13 residues. This chain's CDR3 is CASSQWGGETPYF. The CDR3, as DNA: TGTGCCAGCAGCCAATGGGGGGGCGAGACCCCCTACTTC.

The chain couples TRBV7-3 to TRBJ2-1; D may be TRBD2 (6 bases). The CDR3 runs 14 residues. The V gene's germline CDR1 is SGHTA and CDR2 FQGTGA. The germline V and J ends were trimmed by 1 base and 8 bases, with 12 bases remaining between them. The CDR3 spells CASSLNGPSDEQFF. In DNA, the CDR3 is TGTGCCAGCAGCTTAAACGGGCCTAGCGATGAGCAGTTCTTC. Variable domain in full (rest from reference TRBV7-3 and TRBJ2-1): GAGVSQTPSNKVTEKGKYVELRCDPISGHTALYWYRQSLGQGPEFLIYFQGTGAADDSGLPNDRFFAVRPEGSVSTLKIQRTERGDSAVYLCASSLNGPSDEQFFGPGTRLTVL.

The rearrangement links TRBV28 to TRBJ2-7; 9 bases are a match to TRBD1. The CDR3 spans 14 residues. Germline V gene lookup returns CDR1 MDHEN and CDR2 SYDVKM. V lost 5 bases, J lost 4 bases, and 6 bases stayed unmatched. The CDR3 nucleotides are TGTGCCAGCAGTAAGGTGGGACAGGGTTACGAGCAGTACTTC. This sequence encodes CASSKVGQGYEQYF.

The V and J genes are TRBV11-2 and TRBJ1-1; possibly TRBD1 for D (5 bases). Between the trimmed V and J ends, which lost 3 bases and 8 bases, there was a span of 7 bases. CDR3 length: 11 residues. Germline CDR1 reads SGHAT; CDR2 reads FQNNGV. The CDR3 region is CASSLGTEAFF. The CDR3 nucleotides read TGTGCCAGCAGCTTGGGGACGGAAGCTTTCTTT.

The chain is built from TRBV7-9 and TRBJ2-3, with 14 positions matching TRBD2. The CDR3 spans 18 residues. The germline CDR1 and CDR2 sequences are SEHNR and FQNEAQ (reference sequence). V trimming: 5 bases; J trimming: 6 bases; junction bases outside the gene matches: 13. CDR3 in amino acids: CASSQPPGTSGSLDTQYF. The CDR3 bases are TGTGCCAGCAGCCAGCCACCGGGGACTAGCGGGAGTTTGGATACGCAGTATTTT.

This chain links TRBV29-1 with TRBJ2-1; 7 nucleotides match TRBD1. Unmatched junction bases numbered 4, after V lost 1 base and J lost 10 bases. This CDR3 region has 12 residues. Germline CDR1 reads SQVTM; CDR2 reads ANQGSEA. The CDR3 nucleotides are TGCAGCGTTGAAGCCAGGGGGTGGGAGCAGTTCTTC. Protein product: CSVEARGWEQFF.

This chain connects TRBV19 to TRBJ1-2; D unclear. V lost 6 bases, J lost 8 bases, and 13 bases lay in between. This CDR3 is 12 amino acids long. Per germline, CDR1 LNHDA and CDR2 SQIVND (reference sequence). CDR3 amino acids: CASRAGLGGYTF. CDR3 DNA sequence: TGTGCCAGTAGAGCAGGCCTGGGGGGCTACACCTTC.

This chain links TRBV21-1 with TRBJ1-2. TRBV21-1 is given as a pseudogene. The CDR3 length is 15 residues. The CDR3 sequence: CASRGLHLINYGYTF. CDR3 nucleotide sequence: TGTGCCAGCAGGGGTCTACATCTAATTAACTATGGCTACACCTTC.

The chain carries TRBV5-1 and TRBJ2-5; D may be TRBD1 or TRBD2 (5 bases each). Germline-derived CDR1 and CDR2 are SGHRS and YFSETQ. V shed 4 bases and J shed 4 bases, with 14 bases lying between them. The CDR3 length is 14 residues. CDR3: CASSPWGKGETQYF. The CDR3 bases are TGCGCCAGCAGCCCCTGGGGGAAGGGAGAGACCCAGTACTTC.

This clone was seen a few times. This chain uses TRBV18 with TRBJ2-4; no firm D call. Germline CDR1 is KGHSH and CDR2 is LQKENI. Between the trimmed V and J ends, which lost 4 bases and 8 bases, there was a span of 24 bases. The CDR3 covers 17 residues. The CDR3 loop is CASSLRSKGLGYDIQYF. The CDR3 DNA reads as TGTGCCAGCTCACTTCGGTCGAAGGGATTGGGGTATGACATTCAGTACTTC.

The chain recombines TRBV19 with TRBJ2-2; D is possibly TRBD1 (6 bases). This CDR3 has 15 residues. V was cut by 3 bases and J by 1 base, with 9 bases left in between. The germline gives CDR1 LNHDA, CDR2 SQIVND (reference sequence). The CDR3 sequence is CASSMGHRNTGELFF. The CDR3 coding sequence is TGTGCCAGTAGTATGGGACATAGGAACACCGGGGAGCTGTTTTTT.